Only a few counts were recorded for the clone carrying this T cell receptor beta chain. What it binds is not known. The data stem from a study of T cells after yellow fever vaccination. Points from the study as a whole: Weaker in magnitude, the secondary response showed a faster peak on day 5 versus 15.

Germline assignment: CDR1 MNHEY and CDR2 SVGAGI. Between the trimmed V and J ends, which lost 5 bases and 3 bases, there was a span of 14 bases. The CDR3 covers 14 residues. One entry per CDR3 protein, called by TCRdb with MiXCR from the 5' RACE reads. The sample includes some 350,000 distinct CDR3 sequences, 6.2% of them seen just once. This chain joins TRBV6-5 and TRBJ2-7, with TRBD1 as a possible D gene (6 bases). Source: PBMCs, taken 5 days after the yellow fever booster vaccination. The TCR comes from a man aged 25 to 40 who received the YFV17D yellow fever vaccine. The CDR3 DNA sequence: TGTGCCAGCAGTCGCAGGGGCTTTTACTACGAGCAGTACTTC. Encoded protein: CASSRRGFYYEQYF.